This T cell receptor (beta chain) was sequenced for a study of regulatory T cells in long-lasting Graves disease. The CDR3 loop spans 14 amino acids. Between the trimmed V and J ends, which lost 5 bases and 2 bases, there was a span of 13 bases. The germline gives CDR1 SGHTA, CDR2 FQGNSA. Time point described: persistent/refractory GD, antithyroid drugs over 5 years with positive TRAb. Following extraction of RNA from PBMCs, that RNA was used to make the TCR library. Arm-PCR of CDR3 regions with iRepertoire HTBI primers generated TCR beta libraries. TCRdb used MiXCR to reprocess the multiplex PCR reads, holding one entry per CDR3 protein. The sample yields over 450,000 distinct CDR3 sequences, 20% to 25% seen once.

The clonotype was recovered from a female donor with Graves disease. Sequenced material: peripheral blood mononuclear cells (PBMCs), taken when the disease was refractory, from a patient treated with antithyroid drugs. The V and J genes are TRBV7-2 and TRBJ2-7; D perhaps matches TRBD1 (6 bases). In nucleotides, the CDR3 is TGTGCCAGCAGCGAACAGGGATCGGCCTACGAGCAGTACTTC. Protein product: CASSEQGSAYEQYF.